A selection of T cell receptor beta chains follows, all from one sample in a study of lymphopenia after photon versus proton radiotherapy. The protocol was immunoSEQ multiplex PCR, while the TCRdb copy is restricted to in-frame clones and leaves out a portion. The sample lists approximately 150,000 clones, less than 90% occurring once. This material consisted of peripheral blood, taken from a patient treated with photon-based radiotherapy. Receptor source: a man aged 50-60 years with gastric cancer. CDR3s leave out the opening cysteine and the closing phenylalanine or tryptophan. The size of a clone is reported for some rows only, either as once, few or many, or as a class for expanded clones.

v_gene | abundance | CDR3aa
TRBV7-8 | - | ASSPARPEQF
TRBV7-8 | - | ASSLVNRPDTNYGYT
TRBV2 | - | ASSTGTSGRGEQY
TRBV6-6 | - | ASSTGTGRSGNTIY
TRBV10-3 | - | ATRTGVGNEQF
TRBV11-1 | - | ASSLGQGSDTEAF
TRBV25-1 | - | ASSESTGDQPQH
TRBV7-9 | - | ASSSRVSTDTQY
TRBV29-1 | - | SVRSNTGELF
TRBV4-2 | once | ASSRTSGSTDTQY
TRBV5-1 | medium-sized | ASSLTRGTLEGYT
TRBV11-2 | once | ASSFLQGVGETQY
TRBV19 | - | ASSPAWTGTGLNEQF
TRBV7-9 | - | ASSLSRGYT
TRBV9 | - | ASSGQGNEQF
TRBV27 | few | ASSLFAPNTGELF
TRBV6-4 | - | AIWGTRARDISNQPQH
TRBV15 | - | ATSRAGGDYGYT
TRBV11-1 | - | ASSRQAYTEAF
TRBV12-1 | - | ASSPTGLAGGPDTDTQY
TRBV18 | - | ASSPNAPREQY
TRBV19 | once | ASSIPRSGGNTIY
TRBV10-3 | - | ASSEGGETGELF
TRBV5-1 | - | ASSLEGTSDRQY
TRBV5-4 | many | ASSLRQGIGGYT
TRBV28 | - | ASSGTGGAEEQF
TRBV7-6 | - | ASSLGPYGLTNEKLF
TRBV28 | - | ASSPGGAGGNNEQF
TRBV19 | - | ASSIGRARASNQPQH
TRBV30 | - | AWSPRLAGGEQY
TRBV7-8 | - | ASSRRVAGDYEQY
TRBV5-1 | - | ASSLQGPPLVEQF
TRBV30 | - | AWSEGGTLAGRGTDTQY
TRBV10-3 | few | AISDRDSQSYEQY
TRBV27 | - | ASRGGRQETQY
TRBV7-7 | - | ASSLARGGELKTQY
TRBV28 | - | ASSFGWVAEAF
TRBV6-1 | - | AISLGHPSNQPQH
TRBV29-1 | - | SVLVGGTDTQY
TRBV27 | - | ASSFGLGTEAF
TRBV7-2 | - | ASSLKPQNTGVPPQH
TRBV7-4 | - | ASSLVGQGLYEQY
TRBV7-2 | - | ASSTWTSGSYEQY
TRBV27 | - | ASSLWGTATNEKLF
TRBV28 | - | ATRPPAGDTQY
TRBV28 | - | ASRGPGTGELF
TRBV9 | - | ASSPFWGGSSYNEQF
TRBV19 | - | ASSVIPTDEQF
TRBV6-1 | - | ATGQGFGYT
TRBV5-1 | - | ASSPSSSGQETQY